This passage covers 3 T cell receptor beta chains from one sample sequenced in a study of memory CD4+ T cells and cytomegalovirus serostatus. The data were produced by immunoSEQ multiplex PCR, yet TCRdb's version contains in-frame clones alone and is incomplete. The sample holds tens of thousands of clones, approximately 78% seen once. Single viable CD3+CD4+CD8-CD45RO+ cells were sorted as the memory CD4+ T cells. Input material: memory CD4+ T cells from blood. All receptors derive from an adult in good health and CMV-seronegative.

There are a few counts of this clone. This chain connects TRBV30 to TRBJ2-5; D not resolved. The CDR3 loop spans 12 amino acids. Germline CDR1 and CDR2: GTSNPN and SVGIG (reference sequence). V lost 4 bases and J lost 5, with 11 bases in between. CDR3 residues: CAWTSLGETQYF. The CDR3 coding sequence is TGTGCCTGGACCTCGTTGGGGGAGACCCAGTACTTC.

This clone has a handful of counts. This rearrangement joins TRBV6-6 to TRBJ1-2, with D hard to call. Trimming removed 7 bases from V and 4 bases from J, with 16 bases in between. The germline V gene has CDR1 MNHNY and CDR2 SVGAGI (reference sequence). This CDR3 spans 14 amino acids. The chain's CDR3 is CASIGGGKTYGYTF. Here the CDR3 DNA reads TGTGCCAGCATAGGTGGCGGGAAGACCTATGGCTACACCTTC.

This clone was detected only once. This rearrangement joins TRBV4-1 to TRBJ2-2; D may match TRBD1 or TRBD2 (6 bases each). Trimming stripped 0 bases from V and 2 bases from J, with 16 bases between. The CDR3 spans 18 residues. Germline V gene sequence: CDR1 MGHRA, CDR2 YSYEKL. CDR3 loop: CASSQEPVGGDNTGELFF. CDR3 coding DNA: TGCGCCAGCAGCCAAGAACCCGTCGGGGGCGATAACACCGGGGAGCTGTTTTTT.